This T cell receptor (beta chain) was recorded in a study of blood T cell repertoires in COVID-19. Study in general: Samples came from the United States, Italy and Spain, spanning acute and convalescent COVID-19.

Repertoires were generated with immunoSEQ multiplex PCR, while TCRdb's copy carries only in-frame clones and drops some. Among 650,000 to 800,000 clones listed, around 90% were seen once. Germline V gene lookup returns CDR1 SGHRS and CDR2 YFSETQ. This CDR3 comprises 15 residues. Germline trimming cut 0 bases from V and 5 bases from J; bases unmatched to any gene: 5. This clonotype was sampled from a woman younger than 35 with acute or convalescent COVID-19. The specimen was peripheral blood. The chain combines TRBV5-1 with TRBJ1-2; 9 nucleotides match TRBD1. CDR3 sequence (DNA): TGCGCCAGCAGCTTGGCCGGCGGGACAGGGTATGGCTACACCTTC. Encoded protein: CASSLAGGTGYGYTF.